The next 10 T cell receptor beta chains were all read from a single sample in a study of Ad26.COV2.S vaccination and SARS-CoV-2 variants. Stated treatment: 19 received Ad26.COV2.S at low or high dose, single or two shots; about 5 received placebo; per-sample allocation not given. Each sample was drawn 63 days after the first injection (of vaccine or placebo). Sequencing was performed with immunoSEQ multiplex PCR; in TCRdb, only in-frame clones are kept and a portion is missing. The sample has about 680,000 clones; 89% are singletons. The sample in question was peripheral blood, obtained in a trial of Ad26.COV2.S vaccine versus placebo. Every receptor here comes from a person between 18 and 65 years old who received the Ad26.COV2.S COVID-19 vaccine or a placebo.

This clone was detected ten times or more. The chain is built from TRBV5-4 and TRBJ2-7, with D tentatively TRBD1 (6 bases). From germline, CDR1 is SGHNT and CDR2 YYREEE (reference sequence). This CDR3 is 13 amino acids long. V dropped 3 bases and J dropped 7 bases, with 14 bases sitting between them. The CDR3 sequence: CASSWGRGGEQYF. CDR3 DNA sequence: TGTGCCAGCAGCTGGGGCAGGGGCGGGGAGCAGTACTTC.

This chain connects TRBV4-1 to TRBJ2-5; 7 bases map to TRBD2. After removal of 1 base from V and 4 bases from J, the junction contained 15 bases not matched to a gene. Germline-derived CDR1 and CDR2 are MGHRA and YSYEKL. This CDR3 has 18 residues. CDR3 sequence reads: CASSQGAAGSPGGETQYF. The DNA of the CDR3 is TGCGCCAGCAGCCAAGGGGCAGCGGGGTCGCCGGGGGGAGAGACCCAGTACTTC.

The chain is built from TRBV5-8 and TRBJ2-4; D is ambiguous. Germline CDR1 and CDR2: SGHTS and YDEGEE. CDR3 size: 16 residues. V dropped 4 bases and J dropped 0 bases, with 14 bases sitting between them. CDR3 residues: CASSPPGSPAKNIQYF. The CDR3 bases are TGTGCCAGCAGCCCACCGGGCTCCCCAGCCAAAAACATTCAGTACTTC. Full variable domain (outside the CDR3, taken from reference TRBV5-8 and TRBJ2-4): EAGVTQSPTHLIKTRGQQATLRCSPISGHTSVYWYQQALGLGLQFLLWYDEGEERNRGNFPPRFSGRQFPNYSSELNVNALELEDSALYLCASSPPGSPAKNIQYFGAGTRLSVL.

The chain uses TRBV5-4 and TRBJ2-3, with D maybe TRBD2 (5 bases). The germline V gene has CDR1 SGHNT and CDR2 YYREEE (reference sequence). With 0 bases removed from V and 4 bases from J, the gap between germline ends came to 12 bases. The length of the CDR3 is 15 residues. CDR3 sequence: CASSLATTGADTQYF. The CDR3, as DNA: TGTGCCAGCAGCTTGGCGACTACTGGGGCAGATACGCAGTATTTT.

V usage is TRBV6-1 and J usage is TRBJ1-1, with unresolved D. Germline CDR1 reads MNHNS; CDR2 reads SASEGT. V shed 2 bases and J shed 10 bases, with 14 bases lying between them. There are 13 residues in the CDR3. The CDR3 loop reads CASSEYGVSRAFF. CDR3 nucleotides: TGTGCCAGCAGTGAATACGGAGTTTCTAGAGCTTTCTTT.

The chain is built from TRBV7-6 and TRBJ1-4; no firm D call. The V gene's germline CDR1 is SGHVS and CDR2 FNYEAQ. The CDR3 is 19 amino acids. The germline V and J ends were trimmed by 2 bases and 0 bases, with 19 bases remaining between them. As DNA, the CDR3 is TGTGCCAGCAGCTTATCGGGCGCCCACCCCTATGCAACTAATGAAAAACTGTTTTTT. This codes for CASSLSGAHPYATNEKLFF.

The genes are TRBV6-5 and TRBJ2-3; D might be TRBD1 or TRBD2, each matching 5 bases. The V gene lost 5 bases and the J gene lost 2 bases, with 11 bases spanning the gap. Germline V gives CDR1 MNHEY, CDR2 SVGAGI. The CDR3 has 14 residues. The CDR3 DNA reads TGTGCCAGCAGTACTAGGGGATACACAGATACGCAGTATTTT. As protein: CASSTRGYTDTQYF.

This clone was found a few times. The chain combines TRBV2 with TRBJ1-6; 7 positions match TRBD1. The CDR3 length is 15 residues. Germline CDR1 SNHLY, CDR2 FYNNEI. Trimming cost V 4 bases and J 5 bases; bases outside gene matches: 5. CDR3 in DNA: TGTGCCAGCAGTGCAACAGGGGTTAATAATTCACCCCTCCACTTT. Encoded protein: CASSATGVNNSPLHF.

The V and J genes are TRBV11-2 and TRBJ2-5, with no clear D. This CDR3 contains 15 residues. V gave up 1 base and J gave up 4 bases, with 13 bases separating them. Germline V gives CDR1 SGHAT, CDR2 FQNNGV. CDR3 residues: CASSLAGLGSETQYF. The DNA of the CDR3 is TGTGCCAGCAGCTTAGCTGGGCTCGGCTCAGAGACCCAGTACTTC.

The rearrangement joins TRBV18 to TRBJ2-7; a possible D gene is TRBD1 (6 bases). V shed 5 bases and J shed 3 bases, with 14 bases lying between them. The CDR3 covers 14 residues. Germline CDR1 is KGHSH and CDR2 is LQKENI. The CDR3 DNA reads TGTGCCAGCTCAGCAGGATTACAGGGCTACGAGCAGTACTTC. This encodes CASSAGLQGYEQYF. Using reference TRBV18 and TRBJ2-7 for the parts outside the CDR3, the full variable domain is NAGVMQNPRHLVRRRGQEARLRCSPMKGHSHVYWYRQLPEEGLKFMVYLQKENIIDESGMPKERFSAEFPKEGPSILRIQQVVRGDSAAYFCASSAGLQGYEQYFGPGTRLTVT.